A single sample gave rise to the 18 T cell receptor beta chains below, sequenced in a study of T cell repertoires in cytomegalovirus infection. TCRdb itself ran the reads through MiXCR, one entry per CDR3 protein. The repertoire includes tens of thousands of distinct CDR3 sequences, 20% to 25% of them detected once, and around 27% sits in the top ten. These TCRs' antigens remain unknown. Sequencing used CD8+ T cells from cultured PBMCs, obtained from culture after CMV antigen stimulation. All receptors derive from a human donor in good health (CMV status not recorded). Some clones in this sample may be carry-over from other donors' samples.

The chain recombines TRBV6-5 with TRBJ2-1; weak D call: TRBD2 (6 bases). The CDR3 is made up of 19 amino acids. Trimming stripped 2 bases from V and 5 bases from J, with 25 bases between. Germline V gives CDR1 MNHEY, CDR2 SVGAGI. CDR3: CASSYDQAKRARPHNEQFF. DNA for the CDR3: TGTGCCAGCAGTTACGATCAGGCCAAGCGGGCGCGTCCGCACAATGAGCAGTTCTTC.

This clonotype was counted many times. V usage is TRBV11-2 and J usage is TRBJ2-3; 8 positions match TRBD2. CDR1 and CDR2 (germline): SGHAT, FQNNGV. The CDR3 runs 15 residues. Trimming removed 5 bases from V and 4 bases from J; junction bases left unmatched: 8. The DNA for the CDR3 is TGTGCCAGCAGCCTCCTCGGGAGGGCCCCAGATACGCAGTATTTT. Protein product: CASSLLGRAPDTQYF.

The chain combines TRBV6-5 with TRBJ1-1, with 7 nucleotides matching TRBD1. The CDR3 covers 16 residues. With V trimmed by 5 bases and J by 0 bases, 9 bases remained unmatched. Germline CDR1 reads MNHEY; CDR2 reads SVGAGI. The CDR3: CASSGTWDSLNTEAFF. As DNA, the CDR3 is TGTGCCAGCAGTGGGACTTGGGACAGTTTGAACACTGAAGCTTTCTTT.

This clonotype was observed a handful of times. The chain combines TRBV28 with TRBJ2-1, with TRBD1 matching 7 bases. This CDR3 is built from 14 residues. Germline V gene lookup returns CDR1 MDHEN and CDR2 SYDVKM. V shed 2 bases and J 6 bases; nucleotides not matched to a gene: 4. The CDR3 region is CASSLNDRVNEQFF. The CDR3 DNA sequence: TGTGCCAGCAGTTTAAACGACAGGGTCAATGAGCAGTTCTTC. The variable domain in full, with the rest retrieved from reference TRBV28 and TRBJ2-1, is DVKVTQSSRYLVKRTGEKVFLECVQDMDHENMFWYRQDPGLGLRLIYFSYDVKMKEKGDIPEGYSVSREKKERFSLILESASTNQTSMYLCASSLNDRVNEQFFGPGTRLTVL.

The V and J genes are TRBV20-1 and TRBJ2-4; a possible D gene is TRBD1 (6 bases). This CDR3 comprises 14 residues. Germline CDR1 DFQATT, CDR2 SNEGSKA (reference sequence). V lost 4 bases, J lost 4 bases, and 14 bases lay in between. CDR3 amino acids: CSANLGTQKNIQYF. The CDR3 DNA reads TGCAGTGCTAACCTCGGGACACAGAAAAACATTCAGTACTTC.

This clonotype was seen a few times. This sequence joins TRBV12-3 or TRBV12-4 and TRBJ1-6; D unclear. Trimming left V 4 bases short and J 4 bases short, with 8 bases between. CDR3 length: 14 amino acids. The CDR3: CASSSGRYNSPLHF. CDR3 nucleotide sequence: TGTGCCAGCAGTTCCGGCAGATATAATTCACCCCTCCACTTT.

In its sample, this clonotype was seen once. Being one base from a much bigger clone, this may be a read error. The rearrangement joins TRBV12-5 to TRBJ2-4, with D hard to call. CDR1 LGHNT and CDR2 FRNRAP come from the germline V gene. This CDR3 spans 12 amino acids. CDR3: CASGLGTNSQYF. The DNA of the CDR3 is TGTGCTAGTGGTTTGGGAACAAACAGTCAGTACTTC.

There are a few counts of this clonotype. A much larger clone lies one base from this, so it may be a read error. The chain combines TRBV6-5 with TRBJ2-7; TRBD1 is a possible D gene (6 bases). This CDR3 is 12 amino acids long. The germline V gene encodes CDR1 MNHEY and CDR2 SVGAGI. CDR3 sequence (DNA): TGTGCCAGCGTGGACAGCTCCTACGAGCAGTGCTTC. Its translation: CASVDSSYEQCF.

This clonotype was observed once. The CDR3, as DNA: TGCGCCAGCAGCCATCTAGGACAAACGAACACCGGGGAGCTGTTTTTT. Encoded protein: CASSHLGQTNTGELFF. The V and J genes are TRBV4-1 and TRBJ2-2; maybe TRBD1 (5 bases). Germline loops: CDR1 MGHRA, CDR2 YSYEKL. This CDR3 spans 16 amino acids. Trimming cost V 3 bases and J 0 bases, with 11 bases left between them.

The chain joins TRBV7-6 to TRBJ2-1; 12 bases fit TRBD2. The CDR3 contains 16 residues. V was clipped by 5 bases and J by 2 bases; unmatched bases: 4. Germline V gene lookup returns CDR1 SGHVS and CDR2 FNYEAQ. In DNA form, the CDR3 reads TGTGCCAGCAGCCCCAGACTAGCGGGAGCCTACAATGAGCAGTTCTTC. Its protein product is CASSPRLAGAYNEQFF.

This clonotype was counted at least ten times. This chain uses TRBV7-8 with TRBJ2-2; D gene uncertain. The V and J ends lost 0 bases and 1 base respectively, with 3 bases between them. The CDR3 is 14 amino acids. CDR1 and CDR2 (germline): SGHVS, FQNEAQ. CDR3 sequence reads: CASSLAGNTGELFF. The CDR3 DNA reads as TGTGCCAGCAGCTTAGCAGGGAACACCGGGGAGCTGTTTTTT. Combining the CDR3 with reference TRBV7-8 and TRBJ2-2 gives the whole variable domain GAGVSQSPRYKVAKRGQDVALRCDPISGHVSLFWYQQALGQGPEFLTYFQNEAQLDKSGLPSDRFFAERPEGSVSTLKIQRTQQEDSAVYLCASSLAGNTGELFFGEGSRLTVL.

This clonotype has more than one count but fewer than ten. The V call is TRBV28, the J call TRBJ1-1; D is undetermined. The V gene lost 7 bases and the J gene lost 0 bases, with 3 bases spanning the gap. CDR1 and CDR2 (germline): MDHEN, SYDVKM. This CDR3 comprises 11 residues. DNA of the CDR3: TGTGCCAGCATTTTGAACACTGAAGCTTTCTTT. It codes for CASILNTEAFF.

The chain links TRBV6-8 to TRBJ2-1; no definite D call. The V end lost 2 bases, the J end lost 4 bases, and 12 bases lay between the germline ends. Germline CDR1 and CDR2: MNHGY and SAAAGT. The CDR3 covers 15 residues. The chain's CDR3 is CASSYIPIRYNEQFF. The CDR3 region has the DNA TGTGCCAGCAGTTACATCCCGATCCGATACAATGAGCAGTTCTTC.

The V gene is TRBV28, the J gene TRBJ1-2, with 9 bases aligning to TRBD1. Germline loops: CDR1 MDHEN, CDR2 SYDVKM. Trimming cost V 6 bases and J 4 bases; bases outside gene matches: 12. This CDR3 has 16 amino acids. The CDR3 nucleotides read TGTGCCAGCAGAGAGACAGGGGGTAGGGGTTTCTATGGCTACACCTTC. Its protein product is CASRETGGRGFYGYTF.

The rearrangement uses TRBV11-3 and TRBJ2-1; 9 bases agree with TRBD1. CDR1 and CDR2 (germline): SGHNT, YENEEA. Trimming cost V 4 bases and J 2 bases; bases outside gene matches: 3. The CDR3 length is 15 residues. The CDR3 coding sequence is TGTGCCAGCAGCTCCGGACAGGGGACCTACAATGAGCAGTTCTTC. Residues: CASSSGQGTYNEQFF.

This clonotype has more than one count but fewer than ten. This sequence joins TRBV12-3 or TRBV12-4 and TRBJ2-7; D tentatively reads TRBD1 or TRBD2 (5 bases each). This CDR3 comprises 12 residues. V lost 6 bases to trimming and J lost 9 bases, with 15 bases between them. The chain's CDR3 is CASRGDVGGQYF. The DNA for the CDR3 is TGTGCCAGCAGGGGGGACGTTGGGGGGCAGTACTTC.

The chain couples TRBV12-3 or TRBV12-4 to TRBJ1-1; 7 bases align to TRBD1. This CDR3 region has 15 residues. V gave up 8 bases and J gave up 1 base; unmatched junction bases: 10. In nucleotides, the CDR3 is TGTGCCAGCCACCCACAGGGGCGAGGGAACACTGAAGCTTTCTTT. Amino acids: CASHPQGRGNTEAFF.

The rearrangement links TRBV7-6 to TRBJ2-5, with D possibly matching TRBD1 (6 bases). Germline CDR1 and CDR2: SGHVS and FNYEAQ. Trimming took 6 bases from V and 3 from J, leaving 11 bases between them. The CDR3 loop spans 13 amino acids. The CDR3 sequence: CASSPDRKETQYF. CDR3 coding DNA: TGTGCCAGCAGTCCCGACAGGAAAGAGACCCAGTACTTC.